The rows below give T cell receptor beta chains drawn from one sample of a study of blood T cell repertoires in COVID-19. Repertoires were generated with immunoSEQ multiplex PCR, while TCRdb's copy carries only in-frame clones and drops some. This table holds 200,000 to 250,000 clones, about 90% found once. Sequencing used peripheral blood. The receptors come from a man aged 30 to 39 with COVID-19, enrolled during active disease. CDR3s include the opening cysteine and the closing phenylalanine or tryptophan. Rows may omit the clone size; those that give it use once, few, many or a size class.

cdr3_length j_call clone_size v_call cdr3_aa
18 TRBJ2-3 - TRBV2 CASSDYSGDEVSTDTQYF
15 TRBJ2-3 - TRBV5-5 CASMNFDSSTDTQYF
13 TRBJ1-1 - TRBV2 CAILVRGSTEAFF
14 TRBJ2-7 - TRBV7-9 CASSPSTGPHEQYF
14 TRBJ1-1 - TRBV27 CASSVTAVYTEAFF
15 TRBJ2-1 - TRBV5-6 CASRDGTGAYNEQFF
15 TRBJ2-5 - TRBV5-6 CASSPREPIFETQYF
15 TRBJ1-1 - TRBV10-3 CAIREPGQGFTEAFF
16 TRBJ2-7 - TRBV4-2 CASSQDRAGGLYEQYF
17 TRBJ2-3 - TRBV6-2/TRBV6-3 CASSYTIGGRSTDTQYF
14 TRBJ1-3 - TRBV7-9 CASSSGQALNTIYF
17 TRBJ2-4 - TRBV15 CATSRELLAGASNIQYF
15 TRBJ1-2 - TRBV3-1/TRBV3-2 CASTQTGAGGYGYTF
14 TRBJ1-2 - TRBV7-9 CASSLRTANYGYTF
13 TRBJ2-5 once TRBV4-1 CASSPAVQETQYF
15 TRBJ1-1 - TRBV6-5 CASRDSDRGGTEAFF
14 TRBJ2-7 - TRBV20-1 CSASVPGQSYEQYF
15 TRBJ2-7 - TRBV3-1/TRBV3-2 CASSHYTAGMNEQYF
15 TRBJ1-1 - TRBV5-1 CASSYTTGANTEAFF
13 TRBJ1-6 - TRBV4-3 CASSTGPRGALHF
13 TRBJ1-2 - TRBV28 CASSGTNDYGYTF
14 TRBJ1-1 - TRBV6-5 CASSHAGTGYEAFF
15 TRBJ2-7 once TRBV2 CASSREGQGVYEQYF
15 TRBJ2-7 - TRBV28 CASSSSDRGYYEQYF
16 TRBJ1-2 - TRBV4-2 CASSQTAGTGSGGYTF
16 TRBJ1-6 few TRBV6-6 CATWGAGQGVISPLHF
14 TRBJ2-7 - TRBV7-2 CASSLVSGGVEQYF
13 TRBJ2-2 - TRBV7-9 CASSFLETGELFF
15 TRBJ2-7 - TRBV5-1 CASSKNLAEDGEQYF
18 TRBJ1-5 - TRBV12-5 CASGLVMTRAASNQPQHF
14 TRBJ1-5 - TRBV4-1 CASSPGLSNQPQHF
16 TRBJ2-1 - TRBV28 CASSSPGGASGNEQFF
17 TRBJ2-5 once TRBV7-6 CASSVGTSGGAQETQYF
10 TRBJ1-2 - TRBV28 CASSFSGYTF
11 TRBJ1-1 - TRBV21-1 CASSPRVEAFF
12 TRBJ1-1 - TRBV18 CASSPTGTEAFF